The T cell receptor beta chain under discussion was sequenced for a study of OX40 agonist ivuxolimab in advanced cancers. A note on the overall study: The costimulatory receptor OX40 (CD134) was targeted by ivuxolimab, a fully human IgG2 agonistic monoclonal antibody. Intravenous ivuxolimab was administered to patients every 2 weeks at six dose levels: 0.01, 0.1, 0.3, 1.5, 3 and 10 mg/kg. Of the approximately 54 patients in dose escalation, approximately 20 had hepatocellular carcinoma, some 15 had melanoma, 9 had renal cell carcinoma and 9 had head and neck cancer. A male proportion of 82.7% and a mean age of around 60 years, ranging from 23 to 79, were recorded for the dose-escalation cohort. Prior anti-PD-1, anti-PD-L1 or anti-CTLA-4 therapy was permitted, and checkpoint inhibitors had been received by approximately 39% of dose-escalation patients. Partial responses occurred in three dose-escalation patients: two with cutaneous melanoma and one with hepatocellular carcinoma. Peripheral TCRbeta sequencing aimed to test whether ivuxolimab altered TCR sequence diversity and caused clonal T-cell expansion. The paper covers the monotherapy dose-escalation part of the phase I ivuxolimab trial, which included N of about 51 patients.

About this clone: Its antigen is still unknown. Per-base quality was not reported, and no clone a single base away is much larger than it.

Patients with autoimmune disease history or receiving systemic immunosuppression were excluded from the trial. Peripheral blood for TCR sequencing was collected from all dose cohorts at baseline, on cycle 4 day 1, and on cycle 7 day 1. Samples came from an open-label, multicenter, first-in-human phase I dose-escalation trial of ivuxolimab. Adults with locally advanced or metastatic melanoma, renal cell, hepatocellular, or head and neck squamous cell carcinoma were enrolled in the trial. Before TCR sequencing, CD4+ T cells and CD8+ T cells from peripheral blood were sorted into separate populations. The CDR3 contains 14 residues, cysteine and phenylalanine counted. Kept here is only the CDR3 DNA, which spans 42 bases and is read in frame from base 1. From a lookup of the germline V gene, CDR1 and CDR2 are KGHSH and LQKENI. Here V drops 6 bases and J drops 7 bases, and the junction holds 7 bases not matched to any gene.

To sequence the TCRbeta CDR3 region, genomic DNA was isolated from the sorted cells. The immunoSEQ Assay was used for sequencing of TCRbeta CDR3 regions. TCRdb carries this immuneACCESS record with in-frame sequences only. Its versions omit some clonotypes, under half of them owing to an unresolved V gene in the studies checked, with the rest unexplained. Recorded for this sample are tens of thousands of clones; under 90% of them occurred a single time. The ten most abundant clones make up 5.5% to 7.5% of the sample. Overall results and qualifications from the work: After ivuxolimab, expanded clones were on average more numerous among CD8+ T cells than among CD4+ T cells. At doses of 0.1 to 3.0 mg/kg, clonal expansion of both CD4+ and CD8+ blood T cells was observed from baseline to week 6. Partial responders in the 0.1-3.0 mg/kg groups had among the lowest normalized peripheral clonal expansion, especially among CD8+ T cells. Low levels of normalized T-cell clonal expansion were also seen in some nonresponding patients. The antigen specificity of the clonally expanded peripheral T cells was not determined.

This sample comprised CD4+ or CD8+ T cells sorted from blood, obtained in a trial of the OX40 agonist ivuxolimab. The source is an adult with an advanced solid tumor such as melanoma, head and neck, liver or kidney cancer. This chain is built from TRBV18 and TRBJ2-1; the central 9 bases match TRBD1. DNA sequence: TGTGCCAGCTCGAATGGACAGGGGAGGAATGAGCAGTTCTTC. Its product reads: CASSNGQGRNEQFF.